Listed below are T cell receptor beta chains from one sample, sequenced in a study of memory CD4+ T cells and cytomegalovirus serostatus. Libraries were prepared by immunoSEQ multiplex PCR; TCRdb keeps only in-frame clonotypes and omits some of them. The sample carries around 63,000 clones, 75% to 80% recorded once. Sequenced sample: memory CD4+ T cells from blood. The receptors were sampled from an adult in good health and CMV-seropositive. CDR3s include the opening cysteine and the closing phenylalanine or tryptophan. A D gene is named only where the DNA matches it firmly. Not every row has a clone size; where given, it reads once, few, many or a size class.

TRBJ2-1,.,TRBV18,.,TGTGCCAGCTCACCACCGTCCGGGGCCTACAATGAGCAGTTCTTC,CASSPPSGAYNEQFF
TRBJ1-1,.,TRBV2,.,TGTGCCAGCAGTGAAGCGGGGACTCGCTCTGAAGCTTTCTTT,CASSEAGTRSEAFF
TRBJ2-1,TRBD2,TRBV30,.,TGTGCCTGGAGTCTAGCGGGAGTTCACTTAAGTGAGCAGTTCTTC,CAWSLAGVHLSEQFF
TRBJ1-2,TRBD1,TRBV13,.,TGTGCCAGCAGCTTAGACAGGGGGGGCAACTATGGCTACACCTTC,CASSLDRGGNYGYTF
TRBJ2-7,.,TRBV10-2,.,TGCGCCAGCAACTCCGGACCCTACGAGCAGTACTTC,CASNSGPYEQYF
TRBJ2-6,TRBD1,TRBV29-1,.,TGCAGCGTTTATTTTACAGGGGACATCTCTGGGGCCAACGTCCTGACTTTC,CSVYFTGDISGANVLTF
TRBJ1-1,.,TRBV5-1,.,TGCGCCAGCAGCTTCAGTGGGCCCTTGAACACTGAAGCTTTCTTT,CASSFSGPLNTEAFF
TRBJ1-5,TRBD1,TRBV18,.,TGTGCCAGCTCACCGACGACAGGGGGGGGCAATCAGCCCCAGCATTTT,CASSPTTGGGNQPQHF
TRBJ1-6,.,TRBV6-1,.,TGTGCCAGCAGTGATACAGGAGTGGGTTCACCCCTCCACTTT,CASSDTGVGSPLHF
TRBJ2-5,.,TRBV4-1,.,TGCGCCAGCAGCCAAGCGATTGCGGGCTGGGAAGAGACCCAGTACTTC,CASSQAIAGWEETQYF
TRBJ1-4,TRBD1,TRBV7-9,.,TGTGCCAGCAGCTCCCGACCGACAGGGGGTCTGGGTGAAAAACTGTTTTTT,CASSSRPTGGLGEKLFF
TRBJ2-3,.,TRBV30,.,TGTGCCTGGAGTGCACGGATCACAGATACGCAGTATTTT,CAWSARITDTQYF
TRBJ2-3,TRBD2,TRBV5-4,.,TGTGCCAGCAGCCGGACCGGACTAGCGGGAACCTCAGATACGCAGTATTTT,CASSRTGLAGTSDTQYF
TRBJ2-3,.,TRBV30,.,TGTGCCTGGAGTTTTAGCACAGATACGCAGTATTTT,CAWSFSTDTQYF
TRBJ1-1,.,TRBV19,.,TGTGCCAGTAGTATAGACTTCACCAACACTGAAGCTTTCTTT,CASSIDFTNTEAFF
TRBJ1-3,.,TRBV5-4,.,TGTGCCAGCAGCCGACCAGGGTTAGGTGGAAACACCATATATTTT,CASSRPGLGGNTIYF
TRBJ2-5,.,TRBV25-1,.,TGTGCCAGCGCCCCCGAAAGGACAGACGTGGAGACCCAGTACTTC,CASAPERTDVETQYF
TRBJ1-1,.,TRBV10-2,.,TGCGCCAGCAGTGAGGTTGCATGGGCCGTGAACACTGAAGCTTTCTTT,CASSEVAWAVNTEAFF
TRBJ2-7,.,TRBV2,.,TGTGCCAGCAGCCGAAACTTGGACAGTTTCGCCTACGAGCAGTACTTC,CASSRNLDSFAYEQYF
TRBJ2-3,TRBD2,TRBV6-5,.,TGTGCCAGCAGTTCAGGCGGGAGGGACACAGATACGCAGTATTTT,CASSSGGRDTDTQYF
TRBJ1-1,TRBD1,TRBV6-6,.,TGTGCCAGCAGTTACGTAGGGGGCAAGAACACTGAAGCTTTCTTT,CASSYVGGKNTEAFF
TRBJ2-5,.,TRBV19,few,TGTGCCAGTAGTAGGCGGGACACCACGGGGACCCAGTACTTC,CASSRRDTTGTQYF
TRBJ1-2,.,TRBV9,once,TGTGCCAGCAGCCCTTCAGGGAACTATGGCTACACCTTC,CASSPSGNYGYTF
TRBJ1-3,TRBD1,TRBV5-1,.,TGCGCCAGCAGCTTGGCGGGACAGGGTGGAAACACCATATATTTT,CASSLAGQGGNTIYF
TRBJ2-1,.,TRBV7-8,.,TGTGCCAGCAGACCCGGGGGGGCGACAGGGGCTTATGGTGAGCAGTTCTTC,CASRPGGATGAYGEQFF
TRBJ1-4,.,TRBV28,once,TGTGCCAGCAGCGACTGGGGGATGGCTAATGAAAAACTGTTTTTT,CASSDWGMANEKLFF
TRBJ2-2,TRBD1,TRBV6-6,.,TGTGCCAGCAGCCTACGACAGGGCCGGACCGGGGAGCTGTTTTTT,CASSLRQGRTGELFF
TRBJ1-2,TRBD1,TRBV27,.,TGTGCCAGTAGAAACAGGGGCTATGGCTACACCTTC,CASRNRGYGYTF
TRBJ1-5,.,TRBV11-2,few,TGTGCCAGCAGCTTAGCAGGGAGCAATCAGCCCCAGCATTTT,CASSLAGSNQPQHF
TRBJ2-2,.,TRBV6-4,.,TGTGCCAGCAGTCCCCGACGGACCACGAACACCGGGGAGCTGTTTTTT,CASSPRRTTNTGELFF
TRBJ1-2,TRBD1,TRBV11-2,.,TGTGCCAGCAGCTTAAGTGGACAGGGGGCGATTGGCTACACCTTC,CASSLSGQGAIGYTF
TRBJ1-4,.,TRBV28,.,TGTGCCAGCAGTTTGTCCGGGAAACTGTTTTTT,CASSLSGKLFF
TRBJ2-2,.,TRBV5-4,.,TGTGCCAGCAGCTCCGACGCCGGCCTTGGGGGCACCGGGGAGCTGTTTTTT,CASSSDAGLGGTGELFF
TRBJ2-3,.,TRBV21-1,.,TGTGCCAGCAGCAAGAACAGGGTGGAGGGCACAGATACGCAGTATTTT,CASSKNRVEGTDTQYF
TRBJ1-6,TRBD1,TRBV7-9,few,TGTGCCAGCAGCTTAGGGGACAGGCCGGCGGCACCCCTCCACTTT,CASSLGDRPAAPLHF
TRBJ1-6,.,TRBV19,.,TGTGCCAGTAGGACCCGGGGCGCCTATAATTCACCCCTCCACTTT,CASRTRGAYNSPLHF
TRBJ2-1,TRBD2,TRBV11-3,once,TGTGCCAGCAGCTTAGTAGTAGCGGGAGAGGGAGAGCAGTTCTTC,CASSLVVAGEGEQFF
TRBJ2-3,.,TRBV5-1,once,TGCGCCAGCAGCAAACAGGGCACAGATACGCAGTATTTT,CASSKQGTDTQYF
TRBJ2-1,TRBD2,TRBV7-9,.,TGTGCCAGCAGACTAGCGGGAGTAAATGAGCAGTTCTTC,CASRLAGVNEQFF
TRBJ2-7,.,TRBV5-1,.,TGCGCCAGCAGCGGCCGCCGGGGCTACGAGCAGTACTTC,CASSGRRGYEQYF
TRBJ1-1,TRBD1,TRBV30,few,TGTGCCTGGAGTGAAGGACAGGAGGATGAAGCTTTCTTT,CAWSEGQEDEAFF
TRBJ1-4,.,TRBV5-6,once,TGTGCCAGCAGCTGGAGAGGGGGACTTAATGAAAAACTGTTTTTT,CASSWRGGLNEKLFF
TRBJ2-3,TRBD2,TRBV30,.,TGTGCCTGGAGTGTACTAGCGGGGTGGGCAGATACGCAGTATTTT,CAWSVLAGWADTQYF
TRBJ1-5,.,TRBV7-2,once,TGTGCCAGCAGCTTAGGCGGGACGGAAGGATCTAGCAATCAGCCCCAGCATTTT,CASSLGGTEGSSNQPQHF
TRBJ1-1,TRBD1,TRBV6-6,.,TGTGCCAGCAGTTACTCTGGGACAGCTGAAGCTTTCTTT,CASSYSGTAEAFF
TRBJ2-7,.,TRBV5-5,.,TGTGCCAGCAGCCCGAAGCCAGGGGACGAGCAGTACTTC,CASSPKPGDEQYF
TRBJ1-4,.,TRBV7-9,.,TGTGCCAGCAGCCCCCCGCCGGATAAGGGGCGGGTTGATAAGGAAAAACTGTTTTTT,CASSPPPDKGRVDKEKLFF
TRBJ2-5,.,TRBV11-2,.,TGTGCCAGCAGCTTAGATGGGGGGGCCTCGAAGACCCAGTACTTC,CASSLDGGASKTQYF
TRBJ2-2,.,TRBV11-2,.,TGTGCCAGCAGCTCCCTAAGGGATACCGGGGAGCTGTTTTTT,CASSSLRDTGELFF
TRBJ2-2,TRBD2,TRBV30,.,TGTGCCTGGAGACGGGGGGGCCGGGAAACCGGGGAGCTGTTTTTT,CAWRRGGRETGELFF
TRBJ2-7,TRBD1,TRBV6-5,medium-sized,TGTGCCAGCAGGGACAGGGGGTACGAGCAGTACTTC,CASRDRGYEQYF
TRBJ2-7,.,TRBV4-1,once,TGCGCCAGCAGCCAAGGACGTGCTAGCTGGGACGAGCAGTACTTC,CASSQGRASWDEQYF
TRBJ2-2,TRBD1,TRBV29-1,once,TGCAGCGTTGGGGTAGGGGGCGACACCGGGGAGCTGTTTTTT,CSVGVGGDTGELFF
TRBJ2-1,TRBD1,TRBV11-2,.,TGTGCCAGCAGCTTAGGGGACAGGGATATTAATGAGCAGTTCTTC,CASSLGDRDINEQFF